One sample yielded the 29 T cell receptor beta chains listed below, sequenced in a study of beta chain features in type 1 diabetes. Findings and limits, study-wide: Moderate but significant shortening of TCRB CDR3s was recorded in all four CD4+ subsets from Type 1 diabetes patients.

TCRB transcripts that were expressed got sequenced, as all of the isolated RNA had been reverse transcribed. Assay used: immunoSEQ multiplex PCR; TCRdb lists only in-frame clones, some missing. The sample contains about 710,000 clones, around 15% of which appear only once. Their cognate antigens are unknown. The sequenced sample consisted of naive CD4+ T cells from blood. These receptors were collected from a man between 18 and 35 years old with type 1 diabetes.

This clone was found a few times. This rearrangement joins TRBV9 to TRBJ2-1; 8 bases map to TRBD2. The CDR3 spans 17 residues. CDR1 SGDLS and CDR2 YYNGEE come from the germline V gene. V was pared by 0 bases and J by 5 bases, with 10 bases of the junction left unmatched. In nucleotides, the CDR3 is TGTGCCAGCAGCGTAGCTTTGCTAGCGGGTGACGACAATGAGCAGTTCTTC. As protein: CASSVALLAGDDNEQFF.

This clone was picked up a small number of times. The chain carries TRBV18 and TRBJ2-3; no clear D gene. This CDR3 is 14 amino acids long. Deletions cut 2 bases from V and 4 bases from J, with 10 bases between. In germline, CDR1 is KGHSH, CDR2 LQKENI. Here the CDR3 reads CASSPTTVADTQYF. CDR3 DNA: TGTGCCAGCTCACCAACTACAGTGGCAGATACGCAGTATTTT.

The V gene is TRBV7-2, the J gene TRBJ2-1; D not certain. This CDR3 has 14 amino acids. V lost 5 bases and J 0 bases, leaving 8 bases between the germline ends. Germline V lookup: CDR1 SGHTA, CDR2 FQGNSA. The CDR3 DNA is TGTGCCAGCAGCGAGCCCTTCTCCTACAATGAGCAGTTCTTC. Its translation is CASSEPFSYNEQFF.

This clone has only a few counts. The rearrangement joins TRBV28 to TRBJ1-1; D call uncertain. V lost 7 bases to trimming and J lost 1 base, with 19 bases between them. CDR3 length: 16 residues. Germline-derived CDR1 and CDR2 are MDHEN and SYDVKM. DNA for the CDR3: TGTGCCAGCACCGCCGCTGCAGGAGGAGCGAACACTGAAGCTTTCTTT. Protein: CASTAAAGGANTEAFF.

This chain uses TRBV19 with TRBJ2-2; TRBD1 or TRBD2 may be the D gene (6 bases each). The CDR3 consists of 15 residues. V gave up 9 bases and J gave up 4 bases, with 18 bases separating them. Germline loops: CDR1 LNHDA, CDR2 SQIVND (reference sequence). The CDR3 sequence: CASGSPKGGTGELFF. The CDR3 bases are TGTGCCAGCGGGAGCCCTAAGGGGGGCACCGGGGAGCTGTTTTTT.

This chain joins TRBV7-2 and TRBJ1-5; the D gene is possibly TRBD1 (5 bases). In germline, CDR1 is SGHTA, CDR2 FQGNSA. V was cut by 0 bases and J by 10 bases, with 10 bases left in between. This CDR3 contains 13 residues. This chain's CDR3 is CASSLADSGPQHF. The CDR3 DNA reads TGTGCCAGCAGCTTAGCCGACAGTGGACCCCAGCATTTT.

The chain employs TRBV10-3 and TRBJ2-7; 12 bases align to TRBD2. The CDR3 runs to 15 residues. Germline V lookup: CDR1 ENHRY, CDR2 SYGVKD. V trimming: 5 bases; J trimming: 2 bases; junction bases outside the gene matches: 4. This CDR3 is CAISRLAGVPYEQYF. The CDR3 DNA reads as TGTGCCATCAGTCGACTAGCGGGAGTGCCCTACGAGCAGTACTTC.

Written as DNA, the CDR3 is TGTGCCAGCAGTTACCGTCGGACTAGCGGGAGGGGTGAGCAGTACTTC. As protein: CASSYRRTSGRGEQYF. J is TRBJ2-7 and V is TRBV6-6; TRBD2 matches at 15 bases. Unmatched junction bases numbered 6, after V lost 2 bases and J lost 7 bases. The CDR3 is 16 residues long. The germline V gene has CDR1 MNHNY and CDR2 SVGAGI (reference sequence).

The chain recombines TRBV29-1 with TRBJ2-2; D uncertain. With 7 bases removed from V and 6 bases from J, the gap between germline ends came to 18 bases. Germline lookup yields CDR1 SQVTM and CDR2 ANQGSEA. This CDR3 has 14 amino acids. In nucleotides, the CDR3 is TGCAGCGCCAACCCCGACCGGCGGTCCGGGGAGCTGTTTTTT. Its translation is CSANPDRRSGELFF.

The chain carries TRBV4-1 and TRBJ2-1, with 8 bases matching TRBD2. The CDR3 is 16 residues long. Unmatched junction bases numbered 10, after V lost 2 bases and J lost 7 bases. Germline lookup yields CDR1 MGHRA and CDR2 YSYEKL. The CDR3 loop is CASSQRQAGVGNEQFF. CDR3 bases: TGCGCCAGCAGCCAACGACAAGCGGGAGTGGGAAATGAGCAGTTCTTC.

This clone was seen once. The chain has TRBV29-1 and TRBJ1-1, with D perhaps TRBD1 (6 bases). The CDR3 loop spans 13 amino acids. V lost 4 bases to trimming and J lost 4 bases, with 13 bases between them. Germline V gene sequence: CDR1 SQVTM, CDR2 ANQGSEA. The CDR3 spells CSVVRGAGTEAFF. CDR3 DNA sequence: TGCAGCGTTGTAAGGGGGGCTGGCACTGAAGCTTTCTTT.

This clone showed up just a few times. The chain links TRBV18 to TRBJ2-5; a weak D match, TRBD2 (6 bases). The CDR3 is 13 amino acids. Germline CDR1 is KGHSH and CDR2 is LQKENI. V was cut by 6 bases and J by 4 bases, with 12 bases left in between. The CDR3 spells CASSTGVLETQYF. DNA for the CDR3: TGTGCCAGCTCGACGGGAGTTCTAGAGACCCAGTACTTC.

The chain links TRBV5-1 to TRBJ2-1; weak D call: TRBD2 (6 bases). V shed 0 bases and J shed 2 bases, with 12 bases lying between them. CDR1 and CDR2 (germline): SGHRS, YFSETQ. This CDR3 has 16 amino acids. The CDR3 sequence: CASSLVASAPYNEQFF. The CDR3 coding sequence is TGCGCCAGCAGCTTGGTTGCTAGCGCCCCCTACAATGAGCAGTTCTTC.

The V gene is TRBV30, the J gene TRBJ2-1; 9 nucleotides agree with TRBD2. Germline lookup yields CDR1 GTSNPN and CDR2 SVGIG (reference sequence). The J segment lost 4 bases and the V segment lost 0 bases, leaving 7 bases of the junction unmatched. CDR3 length: 16 amino acids. CDR3 region: CAWSVPGTSSYNEQFF. The CDR3 bases are TGTGCCTGGAGTGTACCAGGGACTAGCTCATACAATGAGCAGTTCTTC.

The V gene is TRBV5-1, the J gene TRBJ1-1; D is perhaps TRBD1 (5 bases). This CDR3 is 16 amino acids long. Germline V gene lookup returns CDR1 SGHRS and CDR2 YFSETQ. The V and J ends lost 0 bases and 6 bases respectively, with 18 bases between them. CDR3 protein: CASSLVGALRDAEAFF. Here the CDR3 DNA reads TGCGCCAGCAGCTTGGTCGGGGCGCTCAGAGACGCTGAAGCTTTCTTT.

The chain recombines TRBV7-3 with TRBJ1-6; 7 nucleotides match TRBD1. Germline assignment: CDR1 SGHTA and CDR2 FQGTGA. The CDR3 runs 15 residues. The J segment lost 6 bases and the V segment lost 4 bases, leaving 6 bases of the junction unmatched. CDR3 sequence reads: CASSSTGTANSPLHF. CDR3 coding DNA: TGTGCCAGCAGCTCAACCGGGACAGCTAATTCACCCCTCCACTTT.

The rearrangement links TRBV6-5 to TRBJ2-1, with TRBD2 identical over 11 bases. After removal of 6 bases from V and 4 bases from J, the junction contained 5 bases not matched to a gene. The germline V gene encodes CDR1 MNHEY and CDR2 SVGAGI. This CDR3 has 15 residues. This CDR3 reads CASRPGTSGYNEQFF. CDR3 DNA: TGTGCCAGCAGACCAGGGACTAGCGGTTACAATGAGCAGTTCTTC.

This clone came up a few times. The chain carries TRBV19 and TRBJ1-1; D unresolved. V was clipped by 7 bases and J by 5 bases, with 17 bases between them. The CDR3 covers 14 residues. Per the germline V gene, CDR1 is LNHDA and CDR2 is SQIVND (reference sequence). This CDR3 is CASTSDRLGTEAFF. Here the CDR3 DNA reads TGTGCCAGTACCTCAGACCGGTTGGGGACTGAAGCTTTCTTT.

A few counts support this clone. The V gene is TRBV25-1, the J gene TRBJ2-1; 8 bases line up with TRBD1. Trimming at V came to 4 bases and at J to 7 bases, leaving 9 bases not matched to a gene. Germline CDR1 is MGHDK and CDR2 is SYGVNS. This CDR3 has 15 residues. The CDR3 sequence: CASSGQGAPGNEQFF. The CDR3 nucleotides are TGTGCCAGCAGTGGGCAGGGGGCGCCGGGGAATGAGCAGTTCTTC.

This clone was seen a few times. DNA for the CDR3: TGTGCCAGTTCCTTAGCGGGAGATACGCAGTATTTT. This translates into CASSLAGDTQYF. The genes are TRBV19 and TRBJ2-3; 7 nucleotides agree with TRBD2. Looked up from germline, CDR1 is LNHDA and CDR2 is SQIVND (reference sequence). V lost 8 bases to trimming and J lost 5 bases; unmatched junction nucleotides: 4. The CDR3 totals 12 residues.

The chain uses TRBV9 and TRBJ2-2; D uncertain. The germline CDR1 and CDR2 sequences are SGDLS and YYNGEE. The CDR3 contains 13 residues. Trimming left V 0 bases short and J 8 bases short, with 8 bases between. CDR3 residues: CASSVEVVGELFF. CDR3 sequence (DNA): TGTGCCAGCAGCGTAGAGGTAGTAGGGGAGCTGTTTTTT.

The chain is built from TRBV7-2 and TRBJ2-7; 15 bases are a match to TRBD2. With V trimmed by 4 bases and J by 4 bases, 2 bases remained unmatched. The CDR3 runs 15 residues. Germline V gives CDR1 SGHTA, CDR2 FQGNSA. Here the CDR3 reads CASSSGLAGGYEQYF. The CDR3 DNA sequence: TGTGCCAGCAGCTCGGGACTAGCGGGAGGTTACGAGCAGTACTTC.

This clone was seen more than once but under ten times. The chain carries TRBV20-1 and TRBJ1-2; D call uncertain. This CDR3 region has 10 residues. The germline V gene encodes CDR1 DFQATT and CDR2 SNEGSKA (reference sequence). Trimming pared 6 bases from V and 14 bases from J, leaving 16 bases between. In DNA form, the CDR3 reads TGCAGTGCCTCATTCACTACGTATACCTTC. Protein product: CSASFTTYTF.

CDR3 in DNA: TGCGCCAGCAGCTGGGGGGCTAGCTACCTCCCCGATACGCAGTATTTT. Its translation: CASSWGASYLPDTQYF. The chain employs TRBV5-1 and TRBJ2-3; the D gene could be TRBD1 or TRBD2 (6 bases each). Trimming cost V 3 bases and J 6 bases, with 20 bases left between them. CDR3 size: 16 residues. Germline values: CDR1 SGHRS, CDR2 YFSETQ.

The chain has TRBV2 and TRBJ2-7, with TRBD2 matching 11 bases. J gave up 3 bases and V 6 bases, and 7 bases lay outside the gene matches. This CDR3 is built from 15 residues. Germline-derived CDR1 and CDR2 are SNHLY and FYNNEI. CDR3 bases: TGTGCCAGCAGAAGACTAGCGGGACCACTCTACGAGCAGTACTTC. Protein sequence: CASRRLAGPLYEQYF. Full variable domain (outside the CDR3, taken from reference TRBV2 and TRBJ2-7): EPEVTQTPSHQVTQMGQEVILRCVPISNHLYFYWYRQILGQKVEFLVSFYNNEISEKSEIFDDQFSVERPDGSNFTLKIRSTKLEDSAMYFCASRRLAGPLYEQYFGPGTRLTVT.

This clone has more than one count but fewer than ten. The chain links TRBV7-6 to TRBJ2-1; 7 nucleotides agree with TRBD1. This CDR3 comprises 15 residues. With 5 bases clipped from V and 6 bases from J, the junction kept 10 bases outside the gene matches. The germline CDR1 and CDR2 sequences are SGHVS and FNYEAQ. The CDR3 protein is CASSGRQGQTNEQFF. The CDR3 nucleotides are TGTGCCAGCAGCGGCCGACAGGGTCAGACCAATGAGCAGTTCTTC.

This clone appeared a few times. Other DNA sequences in this sample translate to the same CDR3. This sequence joins TRBV5-1 and TRBJ2-7, with D perhaps TRBD2 (6 bases). V lost 5 bases, J lost 2 bases, and 11 bases lay in between. This CDR3 has 13 residues. Germline V gives CDR1 SGHRS, CDR2 YFSETQ. CDR3 protein: CASRGTAAYEQYF. CDR3 bases: TGCGCCAGCAGAGGGACTGCTGCCTACGAGCAGTACTTC.

The chain has TRBV27 and TRBJ2-5; 14 nucleotides line up with TRBD2. The trim removed 5 bases at V and 3 bases at J, leaving 5 bases unmatched. CDR1 and CDR2 from the germline V gene are MNHEY and SMNVEV (reference sequence). This CDR3 region has 16 residues. The CDR3 DNA is TGTGCCAGCAGTATCTTGACTAGCGGGAGGGAAGAGACCCAGTACTTC. This sequence encodes CASSILTSGREETQYF.

This clone was seen ten or more times. This chain links TRBV4-3 with TRBJ2-4; D is uncertain. Germline CDR1 reads LGHNA; CDR2 reads YSLEER. The CDR3 has 14 residues. V was clipped by 0 bases and J by 9 bases, with 12 bases between them. The CDR3 loop reads CASSQEVALGIQYF. The CDR3 DNA reads as TGCGCCAGCAGCCAAGAGGTAGCCCTGGGCATTCAGTACTTC.